This entry features one T cell receptor (beta chain) sequence. The data stem from a study of control samples from healthy donors and cancer patients. Germline values: CDR1 SGHVS, CDR2 FQNEAQ. This CDR3 is built from 15 residues. V was clipped by 5 bases and J by 2 bases; unmatched bases: 8. Assay: immunoSEQ multiplex PCR; the TCRdb copy retains only in-frame clones and omits some. The data contain some 140,000 clones, approximately 96% of them singletons. Sequencing input: blood. The TCR sequence derives from a man aged 35-49 years in good health. This sequence joins TRBV7-8 and TRBJ1-1, with 7 nucleotides matching TRBD1. CDR3 region: CASSPRTGGNTEAFF. The CDR3 DNA reads as TGTGCCAGCAGCCCCCGGACAGGCGGAAACACTGAAGCTTTCTTT.